These 27 T cell receptor beta chains originate from one sample sequenced in a study of T cell responses to AZD1222 COVID-19 vaccine. Sequencing was performed with immunoSEQ multiplex PCR; in TCRdb, only in-frame clones are kept and a portion is missing. The table includes tens of thousands of clones, around nine tenths detected once. The sequenced sample was peripheral blood, obtained on day 0 of AZD1222 vaccination. The source of these receptors is an adult in good health.

The J gene is TRBJ2-3, the V gene TRBV30; 8 bases line up with TRBD2. The CDR3 is 18 amino acids. Unmatched junction bases numbered 15, after V lost 4 bases and J lost 0 bases. Germline assignment: CDR1 GTSNPN and CDR2 SVGIG (reference sequence). The CDR3 sequence: CAWTATGRGGRSTDTQYF. As DNA, the CDR3 is TGTGCCTGGACCGCGACTGGACGGGGGGGCCGGAGCACAGATACGCAGTATTTT.

The chain carries TRBV7-6 and TRBJ1-2, with D possibly being TRBD1 (5 bases). CDR1 is SGHVS and CDR2 is FNYEAQ in the germline V gene. V lost 4 bases, J lost 4 bases, and 10 bases lay in between. The CDR3 covers 13 residues. CDR3 protein: CASSSSGTYGYTF. CDR3 DNA sequence: TGTGCCAGCAGCTCCTCCGGGACCTATGGCTACACCTTC. The full variable domain, rest sourced from reference TRBV7-6 and TRBJ1-2, is GAGVSQSPRYKVTKRGQDVALRCDPISGHVSLYWYRQALGQGPEFLTYFNYEAQQDKSGLPNDRFSAERPEGSISTLTIQRTEQRDSAMYRCASSSSGTYGYTFGSGTRLTVV.

The chain has TRBV2 and TRBJ1-6; tentatively, D is TRBD1 (6 bases). Germline V lookup: CDR1 SNHLY, CDR2 FYNNEI. V lost 4 bases and J 5 bases, leaving 15 bases between the germline ends. This CDR3 has 16 residues. CDR3 nucleotide sequence: TGTGCCAGCAGTGGGGGGCGGTGGCCCAATAATTCACCCCTCCACTTT. This encodes CASSGGRWPNNSPLHF.

The gene calls are TRBV5-1 and TRBJ1-1, with D maybe TRBD1 (6 bases). V lost 0 bases and J lost 7, with 13 bases in between. Germline V gene data show CDR1 as SGHRS and CDR2 as YFSETQ. CDR3 length equals 14 residues. CDR3 sequence reads: CASSLALVGGEAFF. Here the CDR3 DNA reads TGCGCCAGCAGCTTGGCCCTCGTAGGGGGTGAAGCTTTCTTT.

The CDR3 protein is CASGAPPPQHF. CDR3 DNA sequence: TGTGCCTCCGGGGCTCCGCCGCCCCAGCATTTT. The genes are TRBV2 and TRBJ1-5, with D perhaps TRBD1 (5 bases). Between the trimmed V and J ends, which lost 11 bases and 9 bases, there was a span of 14 bases. Germline CDR1 and CDR2: SNHLY and FYNNEI. CDR3 size: 11 residues.

The chain couples TRBV6-1 to TRBJ1-4, with 7 bases aligning to TRBD1. Looked up from germline, CDR1 is MNHNS and CDR2 is SASEGT. This CDR3 spans 15 amino acids. V lost 2 bases, J lost 6 bases, and 6 bases stayed unmatched. Written as DNA, the CDR3 is TGTGCCAGCAGTGAAAGACAGGGCTGGGATGAAAAACTGTTTTTT. Residues: CASSERQGWDEKLFF.

This rearrangement joins TRBV2 to TRBJ1-2; D not certain. Germline V gene data show CDR1 as SNHLY and CDR2 as FYNNEI. The CDR3 is made up of 14 amino acids. V lost 6 bases and J 1 base, leaving 12 bases between the germline ends. The CDR3 spells CASSGEGLNYGYTF. The CDR3 DNA sequence: TGTGCCAGCAGCGGGGAAGGACTTAACTATGGCTACACCTTC. Complete variable domain (other parts from reference TRBV2 and TRBJ1-2): EPEVTQTPSHQVTQMGQEVILRCVPISNHLYFYWYRQILGQKVEFLVSFYNNEISEKSEIFDDQFSVERPDGSNFTLKIRSTKLEDSAMYFCASSGEGLNYGYTFGSGTRLTVV.

The genes are TRBV7-9 and TRBJ2-4; 11 nucleotides line up with TRBD2. Unmatched junction bases numbered 8, after V lost 2 bases and J lost 5 bases. The CDR3 is 17 residues long. In germline, CDR1 is SEHNR, CDR2 FQNEAQ (reference sequence). CDR3 amino acids: CASSLRKLAGVENIQYF. The CDR3 DNA reads TGTGCCAGCAGCTTACGGAAACTAGCGGGGGTTGAAAACATTCAGTACTTC.

The gene calls are TRBV19 and TRBJ2-1; D may match TRBD1 or TRBD2 (5 bases each). The CDR3 loop spans 15 amino acids. The germline gives CDR1 LNHDA, CDR2 SQIVND (reference sequence). The V and J ends lost 7 bases and 0 bases respectively, with 13 bases between them. The CDR3 DNA reads TGTGCCAGTACGAGGGGTTTGATCTCCTACAATGAGCAGTTCTTC. Translating gives CASTRGLISYNEQFF.

The rearrangement uses TRBV6-6 and TRBJ1-1; TRBD1 matches 11 bases. Germline values: CDR1 MNHNY, CDR2 SVGAGI (reference sequence). The CDR3 sequence is 15 residues long. Trimming at V came to 5 bases and at J to 5 bases, leaving 7 bases not matched to a gene. The CDR3 loop is CASSTGTGGLTEAFF. The CDR3 nucleotides read TGTGCCAGCAGTACCGGGACAGGGGGGCTTACTGAAGCTTTCTTT.

V is TRBV19 and J is TRBJ2-1; unclear D gene. The CDR3 length is 14 residues. Germline loops: CDR1 LNHDA, CDR2 SQIVND (reference sequence). With 7 bases removed from V and 0 bases from J, the gap between germline ends came to 10 bases. CDR3 DNA sequence: TGTGCCAGTAAGTCGCCGGGCTCCTACAATGAGCAGTTCTTC. Its translation: CASKSPGSYNEQFF.

The rearrangement joins TRBV6-5 to TRBJ1-5; no clear D. V lost 6 bases to trimming and J lost 4 bases, with 16 bases between them. The germline V gene has CDR1 MNHEY and CDR2 SVGAGI. This CDR3 region has 15 residues. CDR3 coding DNA: TGTGCCAGCAGCCCGGGAGGCGGTTTGAATCAGCCCCAGCATTTT. Translated: CASSPGGGLNQPQHF.

The chain carries TRBV5-1 and TRBJ2-5; perhaps TRBD1 as D (5 bases). Germline V gives CDR1 SGHRS, CDR2 YFSETQ. The CDR3 spans 13 residues. Trimming left V 0 bases short and J 3 bases short, with 6 bases between. CDR3 sequence reads: CASSLGQKETQYF. The DNA of the CDR3 is TGCGCCAGCAGCTTGGGACAGAAAGAGACCCAGTACTTC.

This chain joins TRBV19 and TRBJ1-6; 9 bases match TRBD1. Germline loops: CDR1 LNHDA, CDR2 SQIVND (reference sequence). The V and J ends lost 6 bases and 9 bases, in that order; junction bases with no gene match: 9. The CDR3 runs 15 residues. The CDR3 DNA follows: TGTGCCAGTAGAGACAGGGGGTTGGCTGGTTCACCCCTCCACTTT. Translated: CASRDRGLAGSPLHF.

This rearrangement joins TRBV2 to TRBJ1-5; weak D call: TRBD1 (5 bases). V lost 4 bases and J lost 6, with 13 bases in between. The CDR3 has 14 amino acids. From germline, CDR1 is SNHLY and CDR2 FYNNEI. The DNA of the CDR3 is TGTGCCAGCAGTGTCAGGGTGGGGGGTCAGCCCCAGCATTTT. This codes for CASSVRVGGQPQHF.

The chain employs TRBV5-1 and TRBJ2-5; TRBD1 aligns across 7 bases. The V and J ends lost 1 base and 3 bases, in that order; junction bases with no gene match: 3. CDR3 length equals 14 residues. The germline V gene has CDR1 SGHRS and CDR2 YFSETQ. This CDR3 reads CASSLKQGKETQYF. The CDR3 nucleotides read TGCGCCAGCAGCTTGAAACAGGGGAAAGAGACCCAGTACTTC.

The rearrangement joins TRBV5-5 to TRBJ1-5; D gene unclear. V lost 4 bases, J lost 2 bases, and 13 bases lay in between. CDR3 size: 15 residues. Germline V gene data show CDR1 as SGHKS and CDR2 as YYEKEE (reference sequence). Written as DNA, the CDR3 is TGTGCCAGCAGCGCAGAACATGCAGGCAATCAGCCCCAGCATTTT. It is translated as CASSAEHAGNQPQHF.

The chain couples TRBV7-2 to TRBJ2-7, with 9 bases aligning to TRBD2. Germline CDR1 reads SGHTA; CDR2 reads FQGNSA. The CDR3 has 15 amino acids. After removal of 3 bases from V and 6 bases from J, the junction contained 9 bases not matched to a gene. CDR3 DNA: TGTGCCAGCAGCTTGTCGCCGGGACTAGCTATCGAGCAGTACTTC. As protein: CASSLSPGLAIEQYF.

The chain joins TRBV6-5 to TRBJ2-3; 8 positions match TRBD2. Looked up from germline, CDR1 is MNHEY and CDR2 is SVGAGI. Trimming at V came to 0 bases and at J to 6 bases, leaving 8 bases not matched to a gene. There are 16 residues in the CDR3. The CDR3 DNA reads as TGTGCCAGCAGTTACTCAGATAGCGGGGCGGGGGATACGCAGTATTTT. Its protein is CASSYSDSGAGDTQYF.

This clone appeared once. This chain uses TRBV7-6 with TRBJ1-5, with a possible D match to TRBD1 (5 bases). V gave up 5 bases and J gave up 2 bases, with 13 bases separating them. The germline CDR1 and CDR2 sequences are SGHVS and FNYEAQ. CDR3 length: 15 amino acids. DNA of the CDR3: TGTGCCAGCAGCGCCAGGGTAGGCGGCAATCAGCCCCAGCATTTT. Amino acids: CASSARVGGNQPQHF.

V usage is TRBV7-8 and J usage is TRBJ2-3, with D perhaps TRBD1 (6 bases). V was clipped by 5 bases and J by 3 bases, with 18 bases between them. CDR1 is SGHVS and CDR2 is FQNEAQ in the germline V gene. CDR3 length equals 16 residues. This chain's CDR3 is CASSEQQGRGTDTQYF. The CDR3 region has the DNA TGTGCCAGCAGCGAACAACAGGGAAGGGGTACAGATACGCAGTATTTT.

The rearrangement uses TRBV3-1 (or the pseudogene TRBV3-2) and TRBJ1-5; D possibly corresponds to TRBD1 (6 bases). The germline V gene has CDR1 LGHDT and CDR2 YNNKEL (reference sequence). The CDR3 is 14 amino acids. The V end lost 4 bases, the J end lost 4 bases, and 11 bases lay between the germline ends. This CDR3 is CASSLGRGNQPQHF. CDR3 nucleotide sequence: TGTGCCAGCAGCCTGGGCAGGGGTAATCAGCCCCAGCATTTT.

This clone showed up just a few times. CDR3 region: CASSMSRSLVQETQYF. The CDR3 DNA follows: TGTGCCAGTAGTATGAGTCGCTCCCTTGTCCAAGAGACCCAGTACTTC. The gene calls are TRBV19 and TRBJ2-5; D gene unclear. The length of the CDR3 is 16 residues. Germline CDR1 LNHDA, CDR2 SQIVND (reference sequence). V dropped 3 bases and J dropped 1 base, with 15 bases sitting between them.

This CDR3 reads CASSPGTGGANTGELFF. The CDR3 DNA follows: TGTGCCAGTAGTCCGGGGACAGGGGGCGCGAACACCGGGGAGCTGTTTTTT. The rearrangement joins TRBV19 to TRBJ2-2; 12 nucleotides agree with TRBD1. This CDR3 has 17 amino acids. Germline V CDR1 and CDR2: LNHDA, SQIVND (reference sequence). The V gene end was trimmed by 5 bases and the J gene end by 0 bases; junction bases not matched to a gene: 4.

This clone was seen only once. The V and J genes are TRBV11-1 and TRBJ2-5; D call uncertain. The CDR3 sequence is 13 residues long. V lost 1 base and J lost 1, with 4 bases in between. Per germline, CDR1 SGHAT and CDR2 FQDESV (reference sequence). The CDR3 is CASSLGTQETQYF. The CDR3 DNA reads TGTGCCAGCAGCTTAGGTACCCAAGAGACCCAGTACTTC.

V usage is TRBV6-5 and J usage is TRBJ2-2; 8 bases line up with TRBD1. CDR3 length: 13 amino acids. CDR1 and CDR2 (germline): MNHEY, SVGAGI. V was pared by 6 bases and J by 7 bases, with 4 bases of the junction left unmatched. The CDR3, as DNA: TGTGCCAGCAGGCGACAGGGGTACGGGGAGCTGTTTTTT. It yields the protein CASRRQGYGELFF.

This clone was seen only once. The gene calls are TRBV27 and TRBJ1-6, with no clear D. Germline-derived CDR1 and CDR2 are MNHEY and SMNVEV (reference sequence). Trimming removed 2 bases at V and 6 bases at J, with 14 bases between. The CDR3 covers 16 residues. The CDR3 DNA follows: TGTGCCAGCAGTTTAAGAAGGCAGTGGAGTAATTCACCCCTCCACTTT. It translates to CASSLRRQWSNSPLHF.